This T cell receptor beta chain comes out of a study of blood T cell repertoires in COVID-19. The wider study: The United States, Italy and Spain were the sources of the acute and convalescent COVID-19 samples. The cDNA or gDNA used as material had been derived from T cells, B-cell-depleted T cells, or PBMCs.

Cohort assignment relied on participant-reported clinical history. As originally analysed: Quantification of nucleated cells was approximated via reference gene primer amplification. Generated by immunoSEQ multiplex PCR, the TCRdb table keeps only in-frame clones and is missing some. D and trimming were read from the DNA, whereas the V and J calls and clone size are those reported in that table. The table includes 350,000 to 550,000 clones, 70% to 90% detected once. V gave up 0 bases and J gave up 4 bases; unmatched junction bases: 3. Germline CDR1 SGDLS, CDR2 YYNGEE. CDR3 size: 14 residues. This receptor was identified in a woman under 30 with acute COVID-19. V is TRBV9 and J is TRBJ1-1; 7 nucleotides match TRBD1. Sample: PBMCs or T cells enriched from blood (not recorded which). This chain's CDR3 is CASSVEQGITEAFF. In DNA, the CDR3 is TGTGCCAGCAGCGTAGAACAGGGGATCACTGAAGCTTTCTTT.